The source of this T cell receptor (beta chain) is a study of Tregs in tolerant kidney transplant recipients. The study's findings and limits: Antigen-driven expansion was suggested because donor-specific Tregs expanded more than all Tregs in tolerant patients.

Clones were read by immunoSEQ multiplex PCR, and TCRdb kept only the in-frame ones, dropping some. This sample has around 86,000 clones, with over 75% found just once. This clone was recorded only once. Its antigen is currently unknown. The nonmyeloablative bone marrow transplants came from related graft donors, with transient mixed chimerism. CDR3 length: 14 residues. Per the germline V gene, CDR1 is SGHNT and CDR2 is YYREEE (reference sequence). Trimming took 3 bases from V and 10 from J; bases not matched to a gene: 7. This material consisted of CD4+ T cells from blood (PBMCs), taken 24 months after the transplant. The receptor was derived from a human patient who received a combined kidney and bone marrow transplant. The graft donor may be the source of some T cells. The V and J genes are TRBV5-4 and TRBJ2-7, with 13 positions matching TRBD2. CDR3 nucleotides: TGTGCCAGCAGCTCACCGGGACTAGCGGGGATCCAGTACTTC. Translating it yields CASSSPGLAGIQYF.